A single sample gave rise to the 8 T cell receptor beta chains below, sequenced in a study of beta chain features in type 1 diabetes. Study conclusions and caveats: In every one of the four CD4+ subsets, TCRB CDR3s were moderately but significantly shorter in Type 1 diabetes patients.

As every portion of the isolated RNA was reverse transcribed, the sequencing read expressed TCRB transcripts. Repertoires were generated with immunoSEQ multiplex PCR, while TCRdb's copy carries only in-frame clones and drops some. The profile shows 300,000 to 450,000 clones, about 12% of them singletons. These TCRs are of unknown antigen specificity. Material for sequencing was naive CD4+ T cells from blood. These receptors were taken from a woman between 18 and 29 years old with type 1 diabetes.

This rearrangement joins TRBV10-1 to TRBJ2-1; D may be TRBD1 (6 bases). This CDR3 is 15 amino acids long. Trimming stripped 0 bases from V and 9 bases from J, with 15 bases between. Germline values: CDR1 WNHNN, CDR2 SYGVQD (reference sequence). CDR3 sequence: CASSESIGQGSEQFF. CDR3 nucleotide sequence: TGCGCCAGCAGTGAGTCTATTGGGCAGGGGAGTGAGCAGTTCTTC.

Here the CDR3 DNA reads TGCAGCGTTCGACAGGGTGGGGGTGCCAACGTCCTGACTTTC. Translation gives CSVRQGGGANVLTF. The chain employs TRBV29-1 and TRBJ2-6, with 7 bases identical to TRBD1. The CDR3 covers 14 residues. Trimming removed 5 bases from V and 7 bases from J; junction bases left unmatched: 8. The germline V gene encodes CDR1 SQVTM and CDR2 ANQGSEA. The complete variable domain, with remaining parts taken from reference TRBV29-1 and TRBJ2-6, reads SAVISQKPSRDICQRGTSLTIQCQVDSQVTMMFWYRQQPGQSLTLIATANQGSEATYESGFVIDKFPISRPNLTFSTLTVSNMSPEDSSIYLCSVRQGGGANVLTFGAGSRLTVL.

Only a few counts were recorded for this clone. This chain connects TRBV29-1 to TRBJ2-7, with 7 bases identical to TRBD1. V lost 4 bases and J lost 6; bases outside the gene matches: 6. Germline-derived CDR1 and CDR2 are SQVTM and ANQGSEA. This CDR3 contains 12 residues. CDR3 bases: TGCAGCGTTGCAGGGGGTTCGGGCGAGCAGTACTTC. Translated: CSVAGGSGEQYF.

The chain uses TRBV6-6 and TRBJ2-1; 11 bases match TRBD2. Germline loops: CDR1 MNHNY, CDR2 SVGAGI (reference sequence). CDR3 length: 15 residues. V lost 4 bases, J lost 8 bases, and 7 bases stayed unmatched. CDR3 in amino acids: CASSFTSGSIDEQFF. The CDR3 DNA follows: TGTGCCAGCAGTTTTACTAGCGGGAGTATCGATGAGCAGTTCTTC.

The J gene is TRBJ2-7, the V gene TRBV5-1; D ambiguous. CDR3 length: 13 amino acids. Trimming cost V 2 bases and J 2 bases, with 8 bases left between them. Germline V gene sequence: CDR1 SGHRS, CDR2 YFSETQ. This CDR3 reads CASSFEQPYEQYF. CDR3 DNA: TGCGCCAGCAGCTTTGAACAGCCCTACGAGCAGTACTTC.

The chain carries TRBV10-3 and TRBJ2-6, with a weak D call TRBD1 (6 bases). The CDR3 loop spans 15 amino acids. V was clipped by 6 bases and J by 0 bases, with 9 bases between them. Germline CDR1 reads ENHRY; CDR2 reads SYGVKD. CDR3 nucleotides: TGTGCCATCAGGCTGGACAGCTCTGGGGCCAACGTCCTGACTTTC. It yields the protein CAIRLDSSGANVLTF.

V and J are TRBV7-2 and TRBJ1-5; D may be TRBD1 (5 bases). V shed 7 bases and J shed 7 bases, with 14 bases lying between them. This CDR3 contains 13 residues. The germline CDR1 and CDR2 sequences are SGHTA and FQGNSA. CDR3 sequence (DNA): TGTGCCAGCATCCAGGGTTTAGGCCAGCCCCAGCATTTT. Translating it yields CASIQGLGQPQHF.

The chain joins TRBV28 to TRBJ2-7; a possible D gene is TRBD2 (6 bases). Germline V gene data show CDR1 as MDHEN and CDR2 as SYDVKM. This CDR3 comprises 13 residues. Trimming removed 7 bases from V and 5 bases from J, with 15 bases in between. CDR3 loop: CASISRLVHEQYF. Written as DNA, the CDR3 is TGTGCCAGCATTTCTCGACTAGTACACGAGCAGTACTTC.